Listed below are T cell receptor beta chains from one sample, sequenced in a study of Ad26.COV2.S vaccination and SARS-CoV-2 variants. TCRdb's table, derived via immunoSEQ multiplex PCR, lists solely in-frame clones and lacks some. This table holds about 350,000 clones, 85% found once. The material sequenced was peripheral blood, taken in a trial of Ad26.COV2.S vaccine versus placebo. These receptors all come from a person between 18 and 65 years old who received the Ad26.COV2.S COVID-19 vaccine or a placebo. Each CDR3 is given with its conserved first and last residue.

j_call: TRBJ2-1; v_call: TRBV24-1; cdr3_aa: CATSDLGDRGYNEQFF
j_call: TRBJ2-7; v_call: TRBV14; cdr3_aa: CASSQVSLRTSRDPEQYF
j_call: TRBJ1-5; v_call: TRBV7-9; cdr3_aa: CASSLGTGGAPQHF
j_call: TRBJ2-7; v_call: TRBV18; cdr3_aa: CASSPSTGTYEQYF
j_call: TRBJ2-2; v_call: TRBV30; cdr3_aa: CAWSPTGRVKGRELFF
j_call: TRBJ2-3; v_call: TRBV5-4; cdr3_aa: CASRYRPSTDTQYF
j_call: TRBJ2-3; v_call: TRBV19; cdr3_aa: CASSSLTGGGRDTQYF
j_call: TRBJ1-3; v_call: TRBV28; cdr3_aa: CASSTPGDSGNTIYF
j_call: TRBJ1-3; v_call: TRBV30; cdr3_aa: CAFLGSSGNTIYF
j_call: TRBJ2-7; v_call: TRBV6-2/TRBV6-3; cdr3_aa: CASSFLSGSRHEQYF
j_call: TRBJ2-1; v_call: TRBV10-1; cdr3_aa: CARETGGTYNEQFF
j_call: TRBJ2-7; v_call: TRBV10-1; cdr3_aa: CASSESGQVSYEQYF
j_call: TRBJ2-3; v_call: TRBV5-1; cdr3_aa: CASRLAGALSTDTQYF